This T cell receptor beta chain came from a study of cytomegalovirus exposure and HLA in healthy donors. Study in general: Inside one of the first data releases sat around 80 million unique TCRs taken from HLA-typed donors.

About this clone: What it recognizes is unknown.

Study findings and constraints: With later analysis, a missense DCLRE1C variant became linked to TCR beta V- and J-gene trimming.

The germline gives CDR1 SNHLY, CDR2 FYNNEI. The CDR3 extends over 11 amino acids. V lost 3 bases and J lost 7, with 4 bases in between. Primers for the PCR totalled 60 Vbeta and 13 Jbeta. The protocol was immunoSEQ multiplex PCR, while the TCRdb copy is restricted to in-frame clones and leaves out a portion. Altogether 200,000 to 250,000 clones are present, 81% being singletons, with the ten largest covering under 8%. Source material: PBMCs. The receptor was derived from a woman in her sixties in good health and CMV-seropositive. The chain has TRBV2 and TRBJ2-1, with unresolved D. This CDR3 reads CASSDRNEQFF. CDR3 DNA: TGTGCCAGCAGTGACCGGAATGAGCAGTTCTTC.